This entry lists 24 T cell receptor beta chains sequenced from one sample in a study of technical replicates of blood from a few donors (dated by TCRdb to about 2017). The library was obtained by the immunoSEQ multiplex PCR assay. TCRdb provides this immuneACCESS table in a form limited to in-frame rearrangements. Some clones are lacking; in checked studies, under half of them reflect an unresolved V gene, and why the rest are absent is not known. The table for this sample lists 40,000 to 60,000 clones; about 86% of them were counted only once. 5.6% of the sample goes to the ten largest clones. The sequenced material came from PBMCs. The receptors stem from a human donor in good health. Some clones in this sample may be carry-over from other donors' samples.

This chain connects TRBV1 to TRBJ2-7; the table's TRBD2 call for D was not verified on the DNA. TRBV1 is labeled a pseudogene. The CDR3 is made up of 20 amino acids. The CDR3 bases are TGCACCAGCAGCCAGACCCTAGCGGGGGTGACTTACACCAACTCCTACGAGCAGTACTTC. This sequence encodes CTSSQTLAGVTYTNSYEQYF.

A remark on this clone: A read error may account for a junction end that differs from germline. This rearrangement joins TRBV9 to TRBJ1-2; D may be TRBD1 (5 bases). The CDR3 has 14 amino acids. Germline CDR1 is SGDLS and CDR2 is YYNGEE. CDR3 sequence reads: CASSLGGSIYCYTF. The CDR3, as DNA: TGTGCCAGCAGCCTCGGGGGGTCTATCTATTGCTACACCTTC.

V and J are TRBV10-3 and TRBJ1-6; the D is unclear. CDR1 is ENHRY and CDR2 is SYGVKD in the germline V gene. The length of the CDR3 is 15 residues. The ends were cut back, 0 bases at V and 10 bases at J, with 13 bases in the middle. The CDR3 loop reads CAISESAVFNSPLHF. The CDR3 bases are TGTGCCATCAGTGAGTCCGCAGTCTTCAACTCACCCCTCCACTTT.

The count of this clone is one. This chain connects TRBV5-1 to TRBJ2-3; TRBD2 matches 10 bases. The germline gives CDR1 SGHRS, CDR2 YFSETQ. The CDR3 has 15 amino acids. The junction had 3 bases not matched to a gene; V was cut back by 1 base and J by 4 bases. The CDR3 reads CASSLSGGASDTQYF. The CDR3 DNA follows: TGCGCCAGCAGCTTGAGCGGGGGGGCCTCAGATACGCAGTATTTT. Full variable domain (outside the CDR3, taken from reference TRBV5-1 and TRBJ2-3): KAGVTQTPRYLIKTRGQQVTLSCSPISGHRSVSWYQQTPGQGLQFLFEYFSETQRNKGNFPGRFSGRQFSNSRSEMNVSTLELGDSALYLCASSLSGGASDTQYFGPGTRLTVL.

The chain recombines TRBV30 with TRBJ2-2, with 8 bases aligning to TRBD1. The trim removed 4 bases at V and 7 bases at J, leaving 5 bases unmatched. This CDR3 has 13 amino acids. Germline V lookup: CDR1 GTSNPN, CDR2 SVGIG (reference sequence). CDR3 sequence reads: CAWTGTGIGELFF. CDR3 bases: TGTGCCTGGACCGGGACAGGCATCGGGGAGCTGTTTTTT.

CDR3 region: CASSRTGGPGDTQYF. Written as DNA, the CDR3 is TGCGCCAGCAGTCGAACGGGGGGGCCCGGAGATACGCAGTATTTT. The gene calls are TRBV5-1 and TRBJ2-3, with 8 nucleotides matching TRBD2. This CDR3 region has 15 residues. Germline V lookup: CDR1 SGHRS, CDR2 YFSETQ. V dropped 5 bases and J dropped 5; count of bases not matched to a gene: 10.

This chain uses TRBV18 with TRBJ1-1, with D possibly TRBD1 on 5 matching bases. Looked up from germline, CDR1 is KGHSH and CDR2 is LQKENI. The CDR3 is 13 residues long. Trimming left V 4 bases short and J 7 bases short, with 13 bases between. CDR3 region: CASSLRAGGEAFF. Written as DNA, the CDR3 is TGTGCCAGCTCACTTCGGGCGGGGGGTGAAGCTTTCTTT.

The J gene is TRBJ1-5, the V gene TRBV30; 10 bases line up with TRBD1. The CDR3 has 16 residues. Germline values: CDR1 GTSNPN, CDR2 SVGIG (reference sequence). The V gene end was trimmed by 3 bases and the J gene end by 7 bases; junction bases not matched to a gene: 12. For the CDR3, the DNA is TGTGCCTGGAGCGCGGCCCGGGACAGGGGAGGACAGCCCCAGCATTTT. This codes for CAWSAARDRGGQPQHF.

The chain employs TRBV18 and TRBJ1-3; D gene uncertain. V lost 0 bases, J lost 3 bases, and 9 bases lay in between. CDR3 size: 15 residues. Germline loops: CDR1 KGHSH, CDR2 LQKENI. The CDR3 region is CASSPPSAGGNTIYF. The CDR3 region has the DNA TGTGCCAGCTCACCACCGAGTGCGGGTGGAAACACCATATATTTT. Based on the CDR3 plus reference TRBV18 and TRBJ1-3, the full variable domain is NAGVMQNPRHLVRRRGQEARLRCSPMKGHSHVYWYRQLPEEGLKFMVYLQKENIIDESGMPKERFSAEFPKEGPSILRIQQVVRGDSAAYFCASSPPSAGGNTIYFGEGSWLTVV.

This clone has a single count. V and J are TRBV19 and TRBJ1-2; 7 bases are a match to TRBD1. This CDR3 comprises 16 residues. With 10 bases clipped from V and 8 bases from J, the junction kept 22 bases outside the gene matches. Germline V gene lookup returns CDR1 LNHDA and CDR2 SQIVND (reference sequence). The DNA of the CDR3 is TGTGCCAAACGGACAACAGGGGCGAGTACCCCCTGGGGCTACACCTTC. Translation gives CAKRTTGASTPWGYTF.

The chain couples TRBV6-1 to TRBJ1-1, with TRBD1 matching 9 bases. V gave up 4 bases and J gave up 0 bases; unmatched junction bases: 6. The length of the CDR3 is 16 residues. Germline assignment: CDR1 MNHNS and CDR2 SASEGT. The CDR3: CASSAGTGSVNTEAFF. As DNA, the CDR3 is TGTGCCAGCAGTGCCGGGACAGGGAGCGTGAACACTGAAGCTTTCTTT.

CDR3 sequence: CASSSNYKSQHF. In DNA form, the CDR3 reads TGTGCCAGCAGCTCAAATTACAAGTCCCAGCATTTT. The chain uses TRBV11-3 and TRBJ1-5; D gene uncertain. Germline V CDR1 and CDR2: SGHNT, YENEEA. V was cut by 4 bases and J by 11 bases, with 12 bases left in between. The CDR3 is 12 amino acids.

V gene TRBV19 combines with J gene TRBJ2-7, with 7 bases lining up with TRBD1. This CDR3 contains 14 residues. Per germline, CDR1 LNHDA and CDR2 SQIVND (reference sequence). With V trimmed by 6 bases and J by 0 bases, 5 bases remained unmatched. The CDR3 spells CASSDGTASYEQYF. CDR3 nucleotides: TGTGCCAGTAGCGATGGGACAGCCTCCTACGAGCAGTACTTC.

This chain links TRBV5-1 with TRBJ1-2, with 7 bases matching TRBD1. J was trimmed by 6 bases and V by 4 bases; bases with no gene match: 9. Per germline, CDR1 SGHRS and CDR2 YFSETQ. This CDR3 is built from 14 residues. The CDR3 sequence is CASSAWTGGNGYTF. CDR3 bases: TGCGCCAGCAGCGCCTGGACAGGAGGAAATGGCTACACCTTC.

This clone was detected a few times. The chain links TRBV4-3 to TRBJ1-6; D gene unclear. V gave up 0 bases and J gave up 7 bases, with 10 bases separating them. CDR3 length: 15 residues. Per the germline V gene, CDR1 is LGHNA and CDR2 is YSLEER. The CDR3 is CASSQDPRVNSPLHF. The CDR3 DNA reads TGCGCCAGCAGCCAAGACCCCCGGGTGAATTCACCCCTCCACTTT.

The gene calls are TRBV7-9 and TRBJ2-3, with a weak D call TRBD2 (7 bases). V lost 8 bases and J 3 bases, leaving 15 bases between the germline ends. Germline CDR1 SEHNR, CDR2 FQNEAQ (reference sequence). The CDR3 runs 14 residues. The CDR3 region has the DNA TGTGCCAGCCGAGGGGGGGTGATTACAGATACGCAGTATTTT. Encoded protein: CASRGGVITDTQYF.

The chain joins TRBV6-5 to TRBJ2-1; weak D call: TRBD2 (5 bases). Trimming took off 6 bases at V and 11 bases at J, with 17 bases between the two ends. Germline V CDR1 and CDR2: MNHEY, SVGAGI. The CDR3 is 13 amino acids. CDR3 coding DNA: TGTGCCAGCAGAGAGGGTAGAACGCTTCAGCAGTTCTTC. It encodes CASREGRTLQQFF.

V and J are TRBV5-6 and TRBJ1-3; a weak D match, TRBD1 (6 bases). V lost 6 bases and J lost 5, with 15 bases in between. The CDR3 covers 14 residues. The V gene's germline CDR1 is SGHDT and CDR2 YYEEEE. The CDR3 region is CASNLFQGRNTIYF. CDR3 in DNA: TGTGCCAGCAACCTTTTCCAGGGGAGAAACACCATATATTTT.

DNA for the CDR3: TGTGCCAGCAGCTTGTCGGGGAGATCCAACTATGGCTACACCTTC. Its translation is CASSLSGRSNYGYTF. The chain joins TRBV5-6 to TRBJ1-2; the D is unclear. CDR3 length equals 15 residues. CDR1 and CDR2 from the germline V gene are SGHDT and YYEEEE. V was clipped by 1 base and J by 2 bases, with 12 bases between them.

The chain uses TRBV7-9 and TRBJ2-7; possibly TRBD1 for D (6 bases). The V end was cut by 3 bases, the J end by 1 base, with 16 bases between. CDR1 and CDR2 from the germline V gene are SEHNR and FQNEAQ (reference sequence). The CDR3 spans 16 residues. This chain's CDR3 is CASSFIPAGVSYEQYF. CDR3 in DNA: TGTGCCAGCAGCTTCATACCTGCAGGGGTTTCCTACGAGCAGTACTTC.

The chain carries TRBV6-1 and TRBJ1-5; 7 bases align to TRBD1. V gave up 3 bases and J gave up 4 bases; unmatched junction bases: 6. There are 15 residues in the CDR3. CDR1 and CDR2 (germline): MNHNS, SASEGT. For the CDR3, the DNA is TGTGCCAGCAGTGATGGACAGGTTCGGAATCAGCCCCAGCATTTT. This sequence encodes CASSDGQVRNQPQHF.

The rearrangement uses TRBV30 and TRBJ2-3; the D gene is possibly TRBD1 (6 bases). The CDR3 extends over 12 amino acids. Germline loops: CDR1 GTSNPN, CDR2 SVGIG (reference sequence). V was trimmed by 0 bases and J by 6 bases, leaving 7 bases between them. In nucleotides, the CDR3 is TGTGCCTGGAGTGTAGGGGGTGATACGCAGTATTTT. It codes for CAWSVGGDTQYF.

This clone is a singleton in its sample. V is TRBV6-5 and J is TRBJ1-4; D perhaps matches TRBD1 (6 bases). The CDR3 runs to 15 residues. Germline V gene sequence: CDR1 MNHEY, CDR2 SVGAGI. Trimming took off 0 bases at V and 8 bases at J, with 13 bases between the two ends. The CDR3 is CASSYSNRVGEKLFF. The CDR3 bases are TGTGCCAGCAGTTACTCGAACAGGGTAGGAGAAAAACTGTTTTTT.

In this sample, this clone turned up a few times. V gene TRBV4-1 combines with J gene TRBJ1-5; 7 bases are shared with TRBD1. With V trimmed by 1 base and J by 4 bases, 4 bases remained unmatched. CDR1 is MGHRA and CDR2 is YSYEKL in the germline V gene. CDR3 length equals 15 residues. CDR3 region: CASSQADRENQPQHF. The CDR3 coding sequence is TGCGCCAGCAGCCAAGCCGACAGGGAGAATCAGCCCCAGCATTTT.